Below, 24 T cell receptor beta chains from the same sample are listed, as sequenced in a study of blood T cell repertoires in COVID-19. Some clones are missing from TCRdb's copy, which holds only in-frame ones; the method was immunoSEQ multiplex PCR. The sample includes about 320,000 clones, around four fifths of them seen just once. The material sequenced was peripheral blood. These receptors were taken from a woman aged 45-60 years with acute or convalescent COVID-19.

V gene TRBV10-3 combines with J gene TRBJ1-3, with D perhaps matching TRBD1 (5 bases). This CDR3 comprises 13 residues. The germline CDR1 and CDR2 sequences are ENHRY and SYGVKD. The germline V and J ends were trimmed by 8 bases and 4 bases, with 12 bases remaining between them. The CDR3 sequence is CAIWQGEGNTIYF. DNA of the CDR3: TGTGCCATCTGGCAGGGCGAGGGAAACACCATATATTTT.

This clone was seen just once. CDR3 nucleotides: TGCGCCAGCAGCCAAGTAACGGCAGGGAACACTGAAGCTTTCTTT. Translating gives CASSQVTAGNTEAFF. The chain recombines TRBV4-1 with TRBJ1-1; the D is unclear. V was trimmed by 1 base and J by 1 base, leaving 10 bases between them. Germline CDR1 MGHRA, CDR2 YSYEKL. CDR3 length: 15 residues.

The rearrangement joins TRBV19 to TRBJ1-2, with D possibly matching TRBD1 (5 bases). This CDR3 has 13 amino acids. Germline CDR1 LNHDA, CDR2 SQIVND (reference sequence). Trimming removed 4 bases at V and 6 bases at J, with 12 bases between. The CDR3 DNA reads as TGTGCCAGTAGTACCAATACAGGAAATGGCTACACCTTC. Translation gives CASSTNTGNGYTF.

V is TRBV4-2 and J is TRBJ1-2; no clear D. The CDR3 covers 14 residues. Trimming left V 0 bases short and J 11 bases short, with 16 bases between. Germline assignment: CDR1 LGHNA and CDR2 YNFKEQ. This chain's CDR3 is CASSQETPSARYTF. The CDR3 DNA sequence: TGTGCCAGCAGCCAAGAAACGCCGAGTGCGAGGTACACCTTC.

This clone was counted a few times. The genes are TRBV6-5 and TRBJ2-4; 10 bases match TRBD1. This CDR3 has 14 amino acids. The germline gives CDR1 MNHEY, CDR2 SVGAGI. Unmatched junction bases numbered 6, after V lost 3 bases and J lost 10 bases. In nucleotides, the CDR3 is TGTGCCAGCAGTTATTTGGGACAGGGGACAATTCAGTACTTC. Translating gives CASSYLGQGTIQYF.

This clone was found a few times. CDR3: CASSPFGTESGELFF. CDR3 coding DNA: TGTGCCAGCTCACCCTTCGGGACAGAGTCCGGGGAGCTGTTTTTT. J is TRBJ2-2 and V is TRBV18; 7 bases are shared with TRBD1. J gave up 6 bases and V 3 bases, and 7 bases lay outside the gene matches. Germline CDR1 is KGHSH and CDR2 is LQKENI. The CDR3 contains 15 residues.

V usage is TRBV4-1 and J usage is TRBJ2-1, with D possibly matching TRBD1 (8 bases). Trimming removed 4 bases at V and 7 bases at J, with 17 bases between. CDR1 and CDR2 (germline): MGHRA, YSYEKL. CDR3 size: 15 residues. CDR3 sequence (DNA): TGCGCCAGCAGCCTTCCCGGACAGGGAGGGAATGAGCAGTTCTTC. Translation gives CASSLPGQGGNEQFF.

This chain uses TRBV2 with TRBJ1-5; tentatively, D is TRBD1 (6 bases). Between the trimmed V and J ends, which lost 8 bases and 7 bases, there was a span of 21 bases. This CDR3 has 15 amino acids. Germline CDR1 SNHLY, CDR2 FYNNEI. The CDR3 nucleotides are TGTGCCAGCTCTCCCGGGAGGGGGGGCGTACAGCCCCAGCATTTT. Translated, it gives CASSPGRGGVQPQHF.

This chain connects TRBV24-1 to TRBJ2-6; D possibly corresponds to TRBD1 (6 bases). V was cut by 4 bases and J by 8 bases, with 11 bases left in between. CDR3 length equals 14 residues. Germline CDR1 and CDR2: KGHDR and SFDVKD. The CDR3 coding sequence is TGTGCCACCAGTGACCCCAGGGGTTCCAACGTCCTGACTTTC. It encodes CATSDPRGSNVLTF.

The chain employs TRBV12-3 or TRBV12-4 and TRBJ2-1; D remains unclear. Trimming left V 3 bases short and J 6 bases short, with 9 bases between. The CDR3 runs to 13 residues. The CDR3 DNA reads as TGTGCCAGCAGTTTGTCGAGAATCAATGAGCAGTTCTTC. Translated: CASSLSRINEQFF.

V usage is TRBV9 and J usage is TRBJ2-5; a possible D gene is TRBD2 (5 bases). This CDR3 comprises 14 residues. In germline, CDR1 is SGDLS, CDR2 YYNGEE. Trimming stripped 10 bases from V and 2 bases from J, with 18 bases between. Here the CDR3 reads CAGSEGPSQETQYF. Written as DNA, the CDR3 is TGTGCCGGAAGTGAGGGTCCGTCTCAAGAGACCCAGTACTTC. The full variable domain, in which reference TRBV9 and TRBJ2-5 provide the parts outside the CDR3, is DSGVTQTPKHLITATGQRVTLRCSPRSGDLSVYWYQQSLDQGLQFLIQYYNGEERAKGNILERFSAQQFPDLHSELNLSSLELGDSALYFCAGSEGPSQETQYFGPGTRLLVL.

A few counts support this clone. The V gene is TRBV7-9, the J gene TRBJ2-7; TRBD2 is a possible D gene (5 bases). The V gene lost 1 base and the J gene lost 0 bases, with 7 bases spanning the gap. The germline V gene encodes CDR1 SEHNR and CDR2 FQNEAQ (reference sequence). CDR3 size: 14 residues. DNA of the CDR3: TGTGCCAGCAGCTTAGTGGGGAGCTCCTACGAGCAGTACGTC. This sequence encodes CASSLVGSSYEQYV.

The gene calls are TRBV2 and TRBJ1-5; the D is unclear. Germline assignment: CDR1 SNHLY and CDR2 FYNNEI. Deletions cut 3 bases from V and 4 bases from J, with 19 bases between. This CDR3 has 17 residues. The chain's CDR3 is CASSDLVRQSRNQPQHF. Written as DNA, the CDR3 is TGTGCCAGCAGTGATCTGGTGCGGCAGTCGAGGAATCAGCCCCAGCATTTT.

V and J are TRBV5-1 and TRBJ2-5, with TRBD2 matching 11 bases. In germline, CDR1 is SGHRS, CDR2 YFSETQ. J gave up 3 bases and V 3 bases, and 4 bases lay outside the gene matches. The CDR3 consists of 15 residues. The DNA for the CDR3 is TGCGCCAGCAGCTCCACGGGACTAGCGGAAGAGACCCAGTACTTC. Protein product: CASSSTGLAEETQYF. Drawing the rest from reference TRBV5-1 and TRBJ2-5, the complete variable domain is KAGVTQTPRYLIKTRGQQVTLSCSPISGHRSVSWYQQTPGQGLQFLFEYFSETQRNKGNFPGRFSGRQFSNSRSEMNVSTLELGDSALYLCASSSTGLAEETQYFGPGTRLLVL.

The chain employs TRBV5-1 and TRBJ2-2; 9 bases are shared with TRBD2. This CDR3 comprises 16 residues. Germline V CDR1 and CDR2: SGHRS, YFSETQ. J lost 5 bases, V lost 0 bases, and 5 bases had no gene match. In DNA, the CDR3 is TGCGCCAGCAGCTTGGTGGGTAGCGGGAGAACCGGGGAGCTGTTTTTT. Translating gives CASSLVGSGRTGELFF.

The chain links TRBV29-1 to TRBJ1-2, with unresolved D. Trimming removed 3 bases from V and 8 bases from J, with 10 bases in between. This CDR3 region has 11 residues. Per germline, CDR1 SQVTM and CDR2 ANQGSEA. The CDR3 sequence is CSVERTVGYTF. The CDR3 region has the DNA TGCAGCGTTGAGCGGACTGTAGGCTACACCTTC.

This chain joins TRBV2 and TRBJ2-2; 7 nucleotides agree with TRBD2. The CDR3 length is 14 residues. The V and J ends lost 6 bases and 3 bases, in that order; junction bases with no gene match: 4. Germline loops: CDR1 SNHLY, CDR2 FYNNEI. CDR3 sequence reads: CASRAGVDTGELFF. The CDR3 DNA reads as TGTGCCAGCAGGGCGGGGGTTGACACCGGGGAGCTGTTTTTT.

This clone was seen only a few times. The J gene is TRBJ2-1, the V gene TRBV6-5; 10 nucleotides match TRBD1. J lost 3 bases, V lost 4 bases, and 6 bases had no gene match. The germline V gene encodes CDR1 MNHEY and CDR2 SVGAGI. The length of the CDR3 is 16 residues. CDR3 nucleotide sequence: TGTGCCAGCAGTTCCCCGGGACAGGGGTTCTACAATGAGCAGTTCTTC. Its translation: CASSSPGQGFYNEQFF.

The chain uses TRBV7-2 and TRBJ1-2; D is ambiguous. The CDR3 is 13 amino acids. The germline gives CDR1 SGHTA, CDR2 FQGNSA. Trimming shortened V by 4 bases and J by 2 bases, and 8 bases separated the two germline ends. CDR3 protein: CASSYDGNYGYTF. The CDR3 DNA reads TGTGCCAGCAGCTACGACGGGAACTATGGCTACACCTTC. Using reference TRBV7-2 and TRBJ1-2 for the parts outside the CDR3, the full variable domain is GAGVSQSPSNKVTEKGKDVELRCDPISGHTALYWYRQSLGQGLEFLIYFQGNSAPDKSGLPSDRFSAERTGGSVSTLTIQRTQQEDSAVYLCASSYDGNYGYTFGSGTRLTVV.

A note on this clone: Other nucleotide sequences from this sample produce the same CDR3. This chain connects TRBV29-1 to TRBJ1-2, with 9 bases lining up with TRBD1. V lost 6 bases and J lost 4; bases outside the gene matches: 3. The length of the CDR3 is 12 residues. CDR1 is SQVTM, CDR2 ANQGSEA, per germline. As DNA, the CDR3 is TGCAGCGTCGGACAGGGGAGCTATGGCTACACCTTC. Encoded protein: CSVGQGSYGYTF.

The chain carries TRBV7-2 and TRBJ1-4, with 7 nucleotides matching TRBD1. The J segment lost 6 bases and the V segment lost 3 bases, leaving 4 bases of the junction unmatched. CDR3 length: 14 residues. CDR1 is SGHTA, CDR2 FQGNSA, per germline. CDR3 DNA sequence: TGTGCCAGCAGCTTTAGACAGGGACATGAAAAACTGTTTTTT. Amino acid sequence: CASSFRQGHEKLFF.

The genes are TRBV7-7 and TRBJ2-3, with D unresolved. Deletions cut 5 bases from V and 2 bases from J, with 11 bases between. Germline assignment: CDR1 SSHAT and CDR2 FNYEAQ (reference sequence). This CDR3 has 14 residues. The CDR3 sequence: CASSPQLNTDTQYF. DNA of the CDR3: TGTGCCAGCAGCCCCCAACTAAACACAGATACGCAGTATTTT.

V usage is TRBV6-6 and J usage is TRBJ1-1; TRBD1 might be the D (5 bases). Germline loops: CDR1 MNHNY, CDR2 SVGAGI (reference sequence). CDR3 length equals 14 residues. V gave up 5 bases and J gave up 7 bases, with 17 bases separating them. The CDR3 DNA reads TGTGCCAGCAGTATGGGACGGAGGGAGATTGAAGCTTTCTTT. It encodes CASSMGRREIEAFF.

The chain combines TRBV6-6 with TRBJ2-7, with 10 bases lining up with TRBD1. The CDR3 spans 15 residues. Germline lookup yields CDR1 MNHNY and CDR2 SVGAGI (reference sequence). Germline trimming cut 6 bases from V and 4 bases from J; bases unmatched to any gene: 9. In DNA form, the CDR3 reads TGTGCCAGCAGCCATCCCGGGACAGGGGTTTACGAGCAGTACTTC. Amino acids: CASSHPGTGVYEQYF.